This TCR beta chain was retrieved from a study of blood T cell repertoires in COVID-19. Looking at the study overall: Acute-phase and convalescent COVID-19 samples originated in the United States, Italy and Spain. PBMCs, B-cell-depleted T cells, or T cells provided the cDNA or gDNA that made up the material.

Germline lookup yields CDR1 MNHEY and CDR2 SVGEGT. V was clipped by 4 bases and J by 5 bases, with 12 bases between them. CDR3 length: 14 amino acids. Source study methods: Amplifying reference gene primers gave estimates of nucleated cell counts. Clones were sequenced by immunoSEQ multiplex PCR, and TCRdb holds only the in-frame ones, with some missing. V, J and clone size are taken as reported in that table, and D and trimming were inferred from the DNA itself. In the table there are more than 200,000 clones, 85% to 90% of which are singletons. It was during active infection that Seattle patients were enrolled and then longitudinally followed.

The sample consisted of peripheral blood. The rearrangement links TRBV6-2 or TRBV6-3 to TRBJ2-1; possible D gene TRBD1, 6 bases. The TCR originated in a man aged 25-40 years with COVID-19, enrolled during active disease. This chain's CDR3 is CASSSQGIHNEQFF. The CDR3 nucleotides read TGTGCCAGCAGTTCCCAGGGGATACACAATGAGCAGTTCTTC.